A single sample is the source of the 16 T cell receptor beta chains below, sequenced in a study of T-cell reconstitution after alpha-beta-depleted transplantation in children. It was with unique molecular identifiers that the TCRbeta library was prepared. In TCRdb, the PCR reads were re-called with MiXCR into one record per CDR3 protein. The table has roughly 300,000 distinct CDR3 sequences, roughly 10% seen once. The sequencing used peripheral blood, collected 180 days after TCRalphabeta/CD19-depleted stem cell transplant. All receptors come from a male patient aged 2-9 years who had a stem cell transplant for chronic granulomatous disease, so the T cells may come from the graft donor.

This clonotype was observed at least ten times. The chain recombines TRBV15 with TRBJ2-2; 9 nucleotides line up with TRBD2. The CDR3 runs 16 residues. From germline, CDR1 is LNHNV and CDR2 YYDKDF (reference sequence). Trimming took 0 bases from V and 4 from J; bases not matched to a gene: 3. CDR3 region: CATSREGTSFTGELFF. For the CDR3, the DNA is TGTGCCACCAGCAGAGAGGGGACTAGCTTCACCGGGGAGCTGTTTTTT.

This clonotype was picked up many times. At one end the junction does not follow the germline gene, possibly because of a read error. The chain employs TRBV4-3 and TRBJ2-7; 9 bases align to TRBD1. The V gene's germline CDR1 is LGHNA and CDR2 YSLEER. CDR3 length: 12 residues. The CDR3 DNA reads as TGCGCCAGCAGCCAAGAGGGACAGGGTCTTCGGTTC. Its translation is CASSQEGQGLRF.

This chain joins TRBV4-1 and TRBJ2-1; tentative D call: TRBD1 (6 bases). V lost 4 bases to trimming and J lost 4 bases, with 17 bases between them. The CDR3 contains 16 residues. Germline CDR1 MGHRA, CDR2 YSYEKL. The CDR3 protein is CASSPLGAGAYNEQFF. The CDR3 DNA sequence: TGCGCCAGCAGCCCCCTAGGGGCAGGGGCTTACAATGAGCAGTTCTTC.

As concerns this clonotype: This may be a read error: a much more frequent sequence differs by one nucleotide. The rearrangement uses TRBV20-1 and TRBJ2-7; D possibly matches TRBD1 or TRBD2 (5 bases each). CDR1 and CDR2 from the germline V gene are DFQATT and SNEGSKA (reference sequence). The CDR3 is 14 residues long. CDR3 in amino acids: CNAGTSDISYEQYF. CDR3 in DNA: TGCAATGCGGGCACATCGGACATTTCCTACGAGCAGTACTTC.

This clonotype was seen at least ten times. V and J are TRBV29-1 and TRBJ1-2, with 8 bases lining up with TRBD1. V trimming: 4 bases; J trimming: 6 bases; junction bases outside the gene matches: 19. Germline V gene data show CDR1 as SQVTM and CDR2 as ANQGSEA. The CDR3 is 17 amino acids. CDR3 DNA sequence: TGCAGCGTTGTAATCGTCGGACAGGGCCATTTTCCAGATGGCTACACCTTC. It yields the protein CSVVIVGQGHFPDGYTF.

This clonotype was found many times. The CDR3 DNA sequence: TGTGCCAGCAGTCCACAGGGGATAGCCAAAAACATTCAGTACTTC. Translation: CASSPQGIAKNIQYF. J is TRBJ2-4 and V is TRBV28; 7 bases map to TRBD1. CDR1 MDHEN and CDR2 SYDVKM come from the germline V gene. The V segment lost 5 bases and the J segment 0 bases; nucleotides outside the gene matches: 4. The CDR3 has 15 residues. The entire variable domain, with the rest obtained from reference TRBV28 and TRBJ2-4, is as follows: DVKVTQSSRYLVKRTGEKVFLECVQDMDHENMFWYRQDPGLGLRLIYFSYDVKMKEKGDIPEGYSVSREKKERFSLILESASTNQTSMYLCASSPQGIAKNIQYFGAGTRLSVL.

This clonotype was seen many times. This sequence joins TRBV28 and TRBJ2-3, with TRBD2 matching over 8 bases. CDR3 length: 16 amino acids. Germline CDR1 is MDHEN and CDR2 is SYDVKM. Losses at the gene ends were 6 bases for V and 4 bases for J; bases not matched to a gene: 12. The DNA of the CDR3 is TGTGCCAGCAGGGTCAGATGGACTAGCCCCCCAGATACGCAGTATTTT. Protein sequence: CASRVRWTSPPDTQYF.

Many counts were recorded for this clonotype. The gene calls are TRBV6-2 or TRBV6-3 and TRBJ2-1; TRBD2 matches at 7 bases. After removal of 6 bases from V and 5 bases from J, the junction contained 10 bases not matched to a gene. The germline CDR1 and CDR2 sequences are MNHEY and SVGEGT. This CDR3 comprises 15 residues. As DNA, the CDR3 is TGTGCCAGCAGCCCCAGGGAGGGAGCCAACAATGAGCAGTTCTTC. Protein: CASSPREGANNEQFF.

This clonotype occurred once. The V call is TRBV19, the J call TRBJ2-1; D perhaps matches TRBD2 (6 bases). CDR3 size: 15 residues. The germline CDR1 and CDR2 sequences are LNHDA and SQIVND (reference sequence). V dropped 3 bases and J dropped 5 bases, with 14 bases sitting between them. The CDR3 sequence is CASSIPGVIHNEQFF. CDR3 DNA sequence: TGTGCCAGTAGTATCCCGGGGGTTATCCACAATGAGCAGTTCTTC.

This clonotype was seen repeatedly, ten times or more. The genes are TRBV24-1 and TRBJ2-1; TRBD2 matches at 14 bases. CDR3 length: 16 amino acids. V shed 8 bases, J shed 8 bases, and the junction held 10 bases outside the gene matches. CDR1 is KGHDR and CDR2 is SFDVKD in the germline V gene. CDR3 sequence reads: CATKGPGTSGSDEQFF. The CDR3 DNA follows: TGTGCCACCAAGGGGCCCGGGACTAGCGGGAGTGATGAGCAGTTCTTC.

This clonotype showed up many times. The gene calls are TRBV12-3 or TRBV12-4 and TRBJ2-5; D gene uncertain. The CDR3 loop spans 14 amino acids. V lost 3 bases to trimming and J lost 3 bases, with 11 bases between them. CDR3 sequence reads: CASSFGPLKETQYF. In DNA form, the CDR3 reads TGTGCCAGCAGTTTCGGGCCATTGAAAGAGACCCAGTACTTC.

CDR3 residues: CASSLMFTDTQYF. The CDR3 DNA sequence: TGTGCCAGCTCACTCATGTTCACAGATACGCAGTATTTT. V and J are TRBV18 and TRBJ2-3; D not certain. The V and J ends lost 4 bases and 2 bases respectively, with 7 bases between them. This CDR3 spans 13 amino acids. The V gene's germline CDR1 is KGHSH and CDR2 LQKENI.

This clonotype has ten or more counts. V is TRBV27 and J is TRBJ2-1, with a weak D call TRBD2 (5 bases). Germline CDR1 and CDR2: MNHEY and SMNVEV (reference sequence). V lost 2 bases and J lost 7, with 15 bases in between. CDR3 length: 15 amino acids. CDR3 sequence: CASSLGSLLSNEQFF. CDR3 DNA: TGTGCCAGCAGTTTAGGGAGCCTCCTATCAAATGAGCAGTTCTTC.

Of note for this clonotype: A junction end diverges from the germline sequence, so it may reflect a read error. The chain employs TRBV14 and TRBJ2-1; no firm D call. Per germline, CDR1 SGHDN and CDR2 FVKESK. CDR3 length: 15 amino acids. The CDR3 DNA reads as TGTGCCAGCAGCCAAGAAAGGTCCTCCAACAATGAGCAGTTCTTC. It is translated as CASSQERSSNNEQFF.

The sample holds many counts of this clonotype. The chain uses TRBV9 and TRBJ2-2; D remains ambiguous. V lost 0 bases, J lost 5 bases, and 11 bases lay in between. CDR1 SGDLS and CDR2 YYNGEE come from the germline V gene. The CDR3 spans 15 residues. CDR3 in amino acids: CASSVASIGTGELFF. CDR3 bases: TGTGCCAGCAGCGTAGCCTCCATAGGGACCGGGGAGCTGTTTTTT.

Regarding this clonotype: Since a much larger clone is just one base distant, this may be a read error. V is TRBV7-8 and J is TRBJ2-4, with D uncertain. The CDR3 is made up of 14 amino acids. Per germline, CDR1 SGHVS and CDR2 FQNEAQ. CDR3 region: CASSISLAGNIPYF. DNA of the CDR3: TGTGCCAGCAGCATTAGTCTCGCTGGAAACATTCCGTACTTC.